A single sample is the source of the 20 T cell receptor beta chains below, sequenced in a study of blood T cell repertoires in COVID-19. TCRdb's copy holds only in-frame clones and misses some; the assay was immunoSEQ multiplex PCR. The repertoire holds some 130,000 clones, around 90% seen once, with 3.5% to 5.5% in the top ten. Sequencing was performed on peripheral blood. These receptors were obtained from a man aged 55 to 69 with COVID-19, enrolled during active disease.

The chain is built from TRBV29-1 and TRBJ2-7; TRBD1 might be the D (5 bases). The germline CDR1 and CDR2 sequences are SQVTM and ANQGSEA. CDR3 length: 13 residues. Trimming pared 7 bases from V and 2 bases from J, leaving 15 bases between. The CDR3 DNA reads TGCAGCGCGGAGACAGATACTACCTACGAGCAGTACTTC. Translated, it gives CSAETDTTYEQYF.

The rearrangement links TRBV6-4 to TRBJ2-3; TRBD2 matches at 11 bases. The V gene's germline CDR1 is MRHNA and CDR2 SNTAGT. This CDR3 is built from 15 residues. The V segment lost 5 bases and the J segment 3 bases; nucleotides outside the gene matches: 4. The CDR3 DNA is TGTGCCAGCAGTCTAGCGGGAGGAGGTACAGATACGCAGTATTTT. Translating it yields CASSLAGGGTDTQYF.

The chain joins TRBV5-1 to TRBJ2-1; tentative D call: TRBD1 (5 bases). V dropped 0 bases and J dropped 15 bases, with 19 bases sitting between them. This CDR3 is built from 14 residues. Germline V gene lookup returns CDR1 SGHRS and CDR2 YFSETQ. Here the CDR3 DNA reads TGCGCCAGCAGCTTGGAAGGGGTGGGTCGGTTAAGGTTCTTC. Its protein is CASSLEGVGRLRFF.

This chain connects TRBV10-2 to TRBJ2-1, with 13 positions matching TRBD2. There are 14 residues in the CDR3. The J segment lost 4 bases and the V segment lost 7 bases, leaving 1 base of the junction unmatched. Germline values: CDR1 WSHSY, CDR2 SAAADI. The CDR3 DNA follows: TGCGCCAGCAAGGGACTAGCGGGGTACAATGAGCAGTTCTTC. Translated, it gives CASKGLAGYNEQFF.

The CDR3 sequence is CASTFERGQPNEKLFF. CDR3 bases: TGTGCCAGCACCTTCGAAAGGGGGCAGCCTAATGAAAAACTGTTTTTT. The chain is built from TRBV7-9 and TRBJ1-4; 7 bases are shared with TRBD1. V lost 7 bases to trimming and J lost 3 bases; unmatched junction nucleotides: 11. The CDR3 loop spans 16 amino acids. Germline loops: CDR1 SEHNR, CDR2 FQNEAQ (reference sequence).

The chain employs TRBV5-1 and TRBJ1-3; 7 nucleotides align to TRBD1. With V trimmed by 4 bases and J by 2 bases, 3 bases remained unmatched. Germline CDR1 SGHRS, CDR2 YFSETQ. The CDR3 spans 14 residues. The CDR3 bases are TGCGCCAGCAGCGTTCAGGGGGCTGGAAACACCATATATTTT. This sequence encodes CASSVQGAGNTIYF.

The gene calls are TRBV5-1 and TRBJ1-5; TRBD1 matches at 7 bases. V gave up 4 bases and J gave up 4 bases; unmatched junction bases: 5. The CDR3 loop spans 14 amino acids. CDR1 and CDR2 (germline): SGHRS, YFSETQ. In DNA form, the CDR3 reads TGCGCCAGCAGCCCCGGGACAGAAAATCAGCCCCAGCATTTT. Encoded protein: CASSPGTENQPQHF.

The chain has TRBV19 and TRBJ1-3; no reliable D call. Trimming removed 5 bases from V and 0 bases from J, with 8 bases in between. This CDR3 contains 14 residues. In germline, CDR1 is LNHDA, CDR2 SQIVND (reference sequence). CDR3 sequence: CASSQMLSGNTIYF. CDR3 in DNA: TGTGCCAGTAGTCAGATGCTCTCTGGAAACACCATATATTTT.

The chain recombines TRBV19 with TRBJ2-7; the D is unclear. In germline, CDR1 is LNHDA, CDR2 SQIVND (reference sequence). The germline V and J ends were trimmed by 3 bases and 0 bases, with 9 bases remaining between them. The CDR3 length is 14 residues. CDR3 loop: CASSMQVSSYEQYF. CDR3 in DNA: TGTGCCAGTAGTATGCAGGTGTCCTCCTACGAGCAGTACTTC.

CDR3 protein: CASSQTGSTEAFF. The CDR3 DNA sequence: TGTGCCAGCAGCCAGACAGGTAGTACTGAAGCTTTCTTT. This chain connects TRBV16 to TRBJ1-1; D is perhaps TRBD1 (6 bases). Germline V gives CDR1 KGHSY, CDR2 FQNENV. The CDR3 is 13 amino acids. The V gene lost 3 bases and the J gene lost 5 bases, with 10 bases spanning the gap.

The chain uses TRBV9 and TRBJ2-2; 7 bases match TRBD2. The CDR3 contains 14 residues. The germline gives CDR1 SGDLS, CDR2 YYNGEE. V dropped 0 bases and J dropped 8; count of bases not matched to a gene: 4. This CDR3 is CASSVGSGRGELFF. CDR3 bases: TGTGCCAGCAGCGTAGGGTCCGGGAGGGGGGAGCTGTTTTTT.

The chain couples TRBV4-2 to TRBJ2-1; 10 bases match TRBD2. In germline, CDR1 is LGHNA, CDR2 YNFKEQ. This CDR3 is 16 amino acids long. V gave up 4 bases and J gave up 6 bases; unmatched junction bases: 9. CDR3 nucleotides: TGTGCCAGCAGCCCTCAAGGGCCTAGCGGGAGCAATGAGCAGTTCTTC. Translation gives CASSPQGPSGSNEQFF.

This chain's CDR3 is CASSDPRTSGVTYNEQFF. The CDR3 region has the DNA TGTGCCAGCAGTGATCCCCGGACTAGCGGGGTTACCTACAATGAGCAGTTCTTC. The chain links TRBV2 to TRBJ2-1, with 12 nucleotides matching TRBD2. CDR1 SNHLY and CDR2 FYNNEI come from the germline V gene. The CDR3 length is 18 residues. The J segment lost 2 bases and the V segment lost 3 bases, leaving 8 bases of the junction unmatched.

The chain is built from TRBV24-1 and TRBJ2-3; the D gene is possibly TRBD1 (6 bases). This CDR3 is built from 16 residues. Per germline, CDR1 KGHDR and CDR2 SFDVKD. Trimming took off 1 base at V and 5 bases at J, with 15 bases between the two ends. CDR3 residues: CATSDFWGQQGDTQYF. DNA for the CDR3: TGTGCCACCAGTGATTTTTGGGGGCAACAGGGAGATACGCAGTATTTT.

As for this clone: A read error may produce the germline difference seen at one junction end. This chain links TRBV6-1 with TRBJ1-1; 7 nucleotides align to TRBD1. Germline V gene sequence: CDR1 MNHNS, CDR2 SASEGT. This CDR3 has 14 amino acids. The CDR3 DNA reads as TGTGCCAGCAGTGAGAACAGGGGACACACGGAAGCTTTCTTT. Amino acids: CASSENRGHTEAFF.

The CDR3 nucleotides read TGTGCCACCCTGAGGACCAGGGCCTCCGAGCAGTACTTC. Residues: CATLRTRASEQYF. The J gene is TRBJ2-7, the V gene TRBV2; D might be TRBD1 (5 bases). Germline CDR1 reads SNHLY; CDR2 reads FYNNEI. V was pared by 10 bases and J by 6 bases, with 19 bases between. CDR3 size: 13 residues.

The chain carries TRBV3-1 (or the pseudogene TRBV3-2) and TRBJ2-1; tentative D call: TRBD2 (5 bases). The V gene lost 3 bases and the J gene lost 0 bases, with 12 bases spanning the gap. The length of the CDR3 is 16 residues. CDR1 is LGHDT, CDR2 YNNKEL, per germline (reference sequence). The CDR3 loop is CASSHEGASSYNEQFF. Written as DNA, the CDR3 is TGTGCCAGCAGCCACGAGGGAGCCAGCTCCTACAATGAGCAGTTCTTC.

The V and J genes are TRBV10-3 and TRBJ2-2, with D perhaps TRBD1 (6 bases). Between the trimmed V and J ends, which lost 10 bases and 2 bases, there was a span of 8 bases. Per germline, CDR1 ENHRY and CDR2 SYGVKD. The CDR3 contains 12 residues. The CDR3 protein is CATGTNTGELFF. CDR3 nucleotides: TGTGCCACCGGGACAAACACCGGGGAGCTGTTTTTT.

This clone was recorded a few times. This CDR3 is CAWRKDRSGNTIYF. The CDR3, as DNA: TGTGCCTGGAGAAAGGACAGATCTGGAAACACCATATATTTT. The genes are TRBV30 and TRBJ1-3; weak D call: TRBD1 (6 bases). The CDR3 spans 14 residues. V was trimmed by 3 bases and J by 1 base, leaving 10 bases between them. The germline V gene has CDR1 GTSNPN and CDR2 SVGIG (reference sequence).

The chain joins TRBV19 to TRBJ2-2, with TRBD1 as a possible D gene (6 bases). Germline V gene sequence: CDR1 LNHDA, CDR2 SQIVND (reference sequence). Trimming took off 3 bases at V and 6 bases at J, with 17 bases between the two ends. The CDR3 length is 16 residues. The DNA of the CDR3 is TGTGCCAGTAGTATCTTGGGGGCCGGATCGGCCGGGGAGCTGTTTTTT. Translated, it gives CASSILGAGSAGELFF.